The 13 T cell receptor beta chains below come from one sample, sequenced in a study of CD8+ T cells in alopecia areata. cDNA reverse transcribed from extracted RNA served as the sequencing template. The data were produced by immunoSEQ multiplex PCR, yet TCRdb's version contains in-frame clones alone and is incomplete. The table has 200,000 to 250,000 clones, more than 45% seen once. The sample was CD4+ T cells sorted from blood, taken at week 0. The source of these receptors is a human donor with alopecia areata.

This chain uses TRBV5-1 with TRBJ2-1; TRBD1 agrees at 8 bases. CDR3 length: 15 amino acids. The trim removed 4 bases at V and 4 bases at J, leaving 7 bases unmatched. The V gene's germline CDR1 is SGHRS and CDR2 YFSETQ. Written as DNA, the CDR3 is TGCGCCAGCAGCCTTCAGGGGGCGGCTTACAATGAGCAGTTCTTC. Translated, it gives CASSLQGAAYNEQFF.

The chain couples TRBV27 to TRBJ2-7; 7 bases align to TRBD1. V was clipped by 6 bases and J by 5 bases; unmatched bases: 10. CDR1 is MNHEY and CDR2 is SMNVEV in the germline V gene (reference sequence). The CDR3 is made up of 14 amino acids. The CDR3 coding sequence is TGTGCCAGCAGACCAGGGGGAGCCCGGGACGAGCAGTACTTC. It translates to CASRPGGARDEQYF.

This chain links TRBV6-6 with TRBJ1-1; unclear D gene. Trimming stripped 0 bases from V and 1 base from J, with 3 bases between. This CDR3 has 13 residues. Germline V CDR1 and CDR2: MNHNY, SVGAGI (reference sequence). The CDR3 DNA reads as TGTGCCAGCAGTTACTCCGCGAACACTGAAGCTTTCTTT. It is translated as CASSYSANTEAFF.

The CDR3 DNA is TGTGCCACCAGCAGAGGAGGGGACAGCGGCGAGCAGTACTTC. Its translation is CATSRGGDSGEQYF. The chain uses TRBV15 and TRBJ2-7, with 7 bases fitting TRBD1. The CDR3 consists of 14 residues. Germline-derived CDR1 and CDR2 are LNHNV and YYDKDF (reference sequence). V gave up 1 base and J gave up 6 bases; unmatched junction bases: 6. Based on the CDR3 plus reference TRBV15 and TRBJ2-7, the full variable domain is DAMVIQNPRYQVTQFGKPVTLSCSQTLNHNVMYWYQQKSSQAPKLLFHYYDKDFNNEADTPDNFQSRRPNTSFCFLDIRSPGLGDTAMYLCATSRGGDSGEQYFGPGTRLTVT.

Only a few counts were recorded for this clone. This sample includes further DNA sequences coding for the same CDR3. DNA for the CDR3: TGTGCCAGCAGCGTAGCCTCAGGGAACTATGGCTACACCTTC. Translating gives CASSVASGNYGYTF. The rearrangement links TRBV9 to TRBJ1-2, with a weak D call TRBD1 (5 bases). The V gene's germline CDR1 is SGDLS and CDR2 YYNGEE. Trimming removed 0 bases at V and 2 bases at J, with 8 bases between. This CDR3 is 14 amino acids long. The full variable domain, completed using reference TRBV9 and TRBJ1-2, is DSGVTQTPKHLITATGQRVTLRCSPRSGDLSVYWYQQSLDQGLQFLIQYYNGEERAKGNILERFSAQQFPDLHSELNLSSLELGDSALYFCASSVASGNYGYTFGSGTRLTVV.

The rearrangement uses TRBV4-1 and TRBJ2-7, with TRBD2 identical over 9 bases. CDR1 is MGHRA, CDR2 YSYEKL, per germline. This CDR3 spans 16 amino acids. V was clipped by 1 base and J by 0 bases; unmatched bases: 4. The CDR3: CASSQGLADRSYEQYF. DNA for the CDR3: TGCGCCAGCAGCCAAGGACTAGCGGATCGCTCCTACGAGCAGTACTTC.

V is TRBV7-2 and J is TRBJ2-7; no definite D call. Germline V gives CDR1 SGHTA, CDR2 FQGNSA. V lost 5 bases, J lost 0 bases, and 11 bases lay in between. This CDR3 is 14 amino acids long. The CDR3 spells CASSTYRSSYEQYF. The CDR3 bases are TGTGCCAGCAGCACATACCGGAGCTCCTACGAGCAGTACTTC.

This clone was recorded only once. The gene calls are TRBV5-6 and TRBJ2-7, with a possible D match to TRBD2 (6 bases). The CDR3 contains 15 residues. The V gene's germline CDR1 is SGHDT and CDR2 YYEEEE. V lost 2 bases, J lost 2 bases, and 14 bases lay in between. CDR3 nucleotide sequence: TGTGCCAGCAGCTTCGGCCTCCCGGGAGCCTACGAGCAGTACTTC. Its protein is CASSFGLPGAYEQYF.

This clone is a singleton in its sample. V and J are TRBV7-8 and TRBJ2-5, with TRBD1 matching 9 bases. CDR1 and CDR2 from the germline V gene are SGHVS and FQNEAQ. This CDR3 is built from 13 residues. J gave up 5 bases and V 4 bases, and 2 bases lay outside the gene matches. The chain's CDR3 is CASSYDRGETQYF. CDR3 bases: TGTGCCAGCAGCTACGACAGGGGGGAGACCCAGTACTTC. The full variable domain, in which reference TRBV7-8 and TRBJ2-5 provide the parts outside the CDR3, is GAGVSQSPRYKVAKRGQDVALRCDPISGHVSLFWYQQALGQGPEFLTYFQNEAQLDKSGLPSDRFFAERPEGSVSTLKIQRTQQEDSAVYLCASSYDRGETQYFGPGTRLLVL.

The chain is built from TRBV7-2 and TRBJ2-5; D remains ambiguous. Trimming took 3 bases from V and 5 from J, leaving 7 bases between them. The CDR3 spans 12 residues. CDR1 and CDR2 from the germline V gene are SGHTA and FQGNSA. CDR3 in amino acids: CASSFAHETQYF. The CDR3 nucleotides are TGTGCCAGCAGCTTCGCCCATGAGACCCAGTACTTC.

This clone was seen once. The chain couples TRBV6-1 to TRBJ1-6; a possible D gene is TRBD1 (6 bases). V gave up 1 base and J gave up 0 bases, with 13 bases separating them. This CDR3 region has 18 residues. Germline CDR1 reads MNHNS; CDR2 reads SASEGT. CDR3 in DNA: TGTGCCAGCAGTGAAGAGACAGGAACAAGCTCCTATAATTCACCCCTCCACTTT. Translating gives CASSEETGTSSYNSPLHF.

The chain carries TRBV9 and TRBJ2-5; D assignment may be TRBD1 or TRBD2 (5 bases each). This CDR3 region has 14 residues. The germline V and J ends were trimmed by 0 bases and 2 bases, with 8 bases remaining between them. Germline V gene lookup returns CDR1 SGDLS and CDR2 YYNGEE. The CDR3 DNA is TGTGCCAGCAGCGTAGGGGGGACGCAAGAGACCCAGTACTTC. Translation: CASSVGGTQETQYF.

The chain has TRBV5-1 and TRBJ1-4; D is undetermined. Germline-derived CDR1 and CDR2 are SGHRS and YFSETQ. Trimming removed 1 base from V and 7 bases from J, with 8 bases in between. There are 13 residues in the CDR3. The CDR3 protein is CASSLHSSEKLFF. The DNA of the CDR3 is TGCGCCAGCAGCTTGCACTCTAGTGAAAAACTGTTTTTT.